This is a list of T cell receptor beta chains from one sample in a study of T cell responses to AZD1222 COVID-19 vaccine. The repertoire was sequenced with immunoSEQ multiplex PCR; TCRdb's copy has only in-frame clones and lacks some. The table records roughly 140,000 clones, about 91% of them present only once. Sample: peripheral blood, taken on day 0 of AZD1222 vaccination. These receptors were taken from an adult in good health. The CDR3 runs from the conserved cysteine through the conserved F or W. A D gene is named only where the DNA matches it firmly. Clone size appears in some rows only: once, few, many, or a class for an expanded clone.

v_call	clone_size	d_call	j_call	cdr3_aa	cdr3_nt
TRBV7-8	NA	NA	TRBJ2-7	CASSSGGEQYF	TGTGCCAGCAGCTCTGGCGGGGAGCAGTACTTC
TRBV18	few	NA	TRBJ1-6	CASSDLRGSLHF	TGTGCCAGCTCAGATCTCAGGGGTTCCCTCCACTTT
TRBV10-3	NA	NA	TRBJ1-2	CANRGGINYGYTF	TGTGCTAACAGAGGGGGAATAAACTATGGCTACACCTTC
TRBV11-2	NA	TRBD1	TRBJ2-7	CASSLVQGAYYEQYF	TGTGCCAGCAGCTTAGTACAGGGGGCCTACTACGAGCAGTACTTC
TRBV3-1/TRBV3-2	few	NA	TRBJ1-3	CASRRDSQNTIYF	TGTGCCAGCAGGAGGGACTCTCAGAACACCATATATTTT
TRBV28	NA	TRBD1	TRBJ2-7	CASSALRTGSYEQYF	TGTGCCAGCAGTGCTCTGAGGACAGGGTCATACGAGCAGTACTTC
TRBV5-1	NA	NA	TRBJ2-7	CASSKPGAAEQYF	TGCGCCAGCAGCAAACCGGGGGCGGCCGAGCAGTACTTC
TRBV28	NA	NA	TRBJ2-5	CASSPSDGQETQYF	TGTGCCAGCAGCCCCTCGGACGGCCAAGAGACCCAGTACTTC
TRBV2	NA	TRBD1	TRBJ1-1	CASDRQGWTEAFF	TGTGCCAGCGACCGACAGGGTTGGACTGAAGCTTTCTTT
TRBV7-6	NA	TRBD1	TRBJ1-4	CASSWGQVINEKLFF	TGTGCCAGCAGCTGGGGACAGGTCATTAATGAAAAACTGTTTTTT
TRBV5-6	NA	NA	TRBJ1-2	CASSFGDGNYGYTF	TGTGCCAGCAGCTTCGGTGACGGCAACTATGGCTACACCTTC
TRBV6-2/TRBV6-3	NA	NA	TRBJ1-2	CASSFGPLIAYGYTF	TGTGCCAGCAGTTTCGGACCCCTCATAGCCTATGGCTACACCTTC
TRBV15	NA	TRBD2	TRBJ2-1	CATSRDQWTSGSSYNEQFF	TGTGCCACCAGCAGGGATCAGTGGACTAGCGGAAGCTCCTACAATGAGCAGTTCTTC
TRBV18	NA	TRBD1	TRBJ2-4	CASSPPGTGVNDIQYF	TGTGCCAGCTCACCGCCCGGGACAGGGGTCAATGACATTCAGTACTTC
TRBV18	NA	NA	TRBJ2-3	CASSPTLSGTDTQYF	TGTGCCAGCTCACCAACGCTTTCGGGCACAGATACGCAGTATTTT
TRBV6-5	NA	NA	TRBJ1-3	CASSYQASSGNTIYF	TGTGCCAGCAGTTATCAGGCCAGCTCTGGAAACACCATATATTTT
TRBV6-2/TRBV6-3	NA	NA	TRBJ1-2	CASSFDRYYGYTF	TGTGCCAGCAGTTTCGACCGATACTATGGCTACACCTTC
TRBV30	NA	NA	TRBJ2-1	CAWSRVEQFF	TGTGCCTGGAGTAGGGTTGAGCAGTTCTTC
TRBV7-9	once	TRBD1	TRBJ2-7	CASSSLQGAEISSYEQYF	TGTGCCAGCAGCTCCTTACAGGGGGCTGAAATATCATCCTACGAGCAGTACTTC
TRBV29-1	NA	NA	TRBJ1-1	CSARANTEAFF	TGCAGCGCGAGGGCTAACACTGAAGCTTTCTTT
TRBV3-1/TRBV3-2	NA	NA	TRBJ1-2	CASSQGGWGGWEDYGYTF	TGTGCCAGCAGCCAAGGAGGGTGGGGTGGTTGGGAGGATTATGGCTACACCTTC
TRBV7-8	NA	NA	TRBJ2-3	CASSKLRQRADTQYF	TGTGCCAGCAGCAAACTTCGGCAGCGGGCAGATACGCAGTATTTT
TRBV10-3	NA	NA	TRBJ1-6	CAISVTDGSPLHF	TGTGCCATCAGTGTCACGGACGGTTCACCCCTCCACTTT
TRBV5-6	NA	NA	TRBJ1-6	CASNGYGSPLHF	TGTGCCAGCAACGGTTACGGTTCACCCCTCCACTTT
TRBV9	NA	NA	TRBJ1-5	CASSVAGSNQPQHF	TGTGCCAGCAGCGTAGCAGGGAGCAATCAGCCCCAGCATTTT
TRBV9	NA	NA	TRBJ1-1	CASSVGWGRNTEAFF	TGTGCCAGCAGCGTAGGGTGGGGCCGGAACACTGAAGCTTTCTTT
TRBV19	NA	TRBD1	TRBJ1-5	CASRDREGNQPQHF	TGTGCCAGTAGAGACAGGGAGGGCAATCAGCCCCAGCATTTT
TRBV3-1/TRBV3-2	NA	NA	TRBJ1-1	CASSPGGTIEAFF	TGTGCCAGCAGCCCTGGGGGAACTATTGAAGCTTTCTTT
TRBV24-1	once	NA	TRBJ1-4	CATCRTNEKLFF	TGTGCCACCTGCAGAACTAATGAAAAACTGTTTTTT
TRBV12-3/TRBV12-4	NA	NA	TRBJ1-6	CASSTLSSPLHF	TGTGCCAGCAGTACCTTGAGTTCACCCCTCCACTTT
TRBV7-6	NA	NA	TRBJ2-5	CASSLEKTQYF	TGTGCCAGCAGCTTAGAGAAGACCCAGTACTTC
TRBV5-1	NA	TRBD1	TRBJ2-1	CASSLITGEYEQFF	TGCGCCAGCAGCTTGATCACAGGGGAATATGAGCAGTTCTTC
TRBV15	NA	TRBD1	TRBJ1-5	CATTSGGRQPQHF	TGTGCCACCACCTCAGGGGGACGGCAGCCCCAGCATTTT
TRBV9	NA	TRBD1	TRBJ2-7	CASSPRDRGQEQYF	TGTGCCAGCAGCCCTCGGGACAGGGGGCAAGAGCAGTACTTC
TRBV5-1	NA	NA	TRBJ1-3	CASSLKTATLGNTIYF	TGCGCCAGCAGCTTGAAAACCGCTACTTTAGGAAACACCATATATTTT
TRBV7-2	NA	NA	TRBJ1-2	CASSYLPGSRTNYGYTF	TGTGCCAGCAGCTACCTCCCAGGCTCGCGGACTAACTATGGCTACACCTTC
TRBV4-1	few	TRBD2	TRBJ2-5	CASSQLSGAKTQYF	TGCGCCAGCAGCCAACTTAGCGGGGCAAAGACCCAGTACTTC
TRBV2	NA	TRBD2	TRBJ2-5	CASSYLAGQGETQYF	TGTGCCAGCAGTTACCTAGCGGGGCAGGGGGAGACCCAGTACTTC
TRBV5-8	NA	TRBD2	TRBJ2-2	CASSSRLAGGRVTGELFF	TGTGCCAGCAGCTCGAGACTAGCGGGGGGCCGGGTCACCGGGGAGCTGTTTTTT
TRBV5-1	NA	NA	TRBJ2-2	CASSLGDTAGELFF	TGCGCCAGCAGCTTGGGGGACACCGCCGGGGAGCTGTTTTTT
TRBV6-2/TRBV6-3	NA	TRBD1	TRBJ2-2	CASSPVTGVLTGELFF	TGTGCCAGCAGTCCAGTGACAGGGGTGCTCACCGGGGAGCTGTTTTTT
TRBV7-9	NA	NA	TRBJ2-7	CASSKNGRGYEQYF	TGTGCCAGCAGCAAAAACGGAAGAGGCTACGAGCAGTACTTC